Listed here are 15 T cell receptor beta chains from one sample, sequenced in a study of T cells after posttransplantation cyclophosphamide. Treatment was busulfan-fludarabine conditioning, a marrow graft, and cyclophosphamide on days +3 and +4. Measured with immunoSEQ multiplex PCR; TCRdb has only the in-frame clones, and not every one. Found here are around 40,000 clones, about 92% of them singletons; the top ten hold less than 2.5%. Sequenced here: PBMCs, sampled roughly 59 days after allogeneic stem cell transplant with posttransplant cyclophosphamide. These receptors all stem from a male patient over 55 who received an allogeneic stem cell transplant from a related donor and was CMV-positive. The T cells may come from the graft donor.

The chain joins TRBV6-1 to TRBJ1-5, with unresolved D. The CDR3 is made up of 14 amino acids. V lost 2 bases and J lost 4, with 9 bases in between. Germline V gene sequence: CDR1 MNHNS, CDR2 SASEGT. For the CDR3, the DNA is TGTGCCAGCAGTGAAACGCGGAATAATCAGCCCCAGCATTTT. Encoded protein: CASSETRNNQPQHF.

This chain connects TRBV6-5 to TRBJ2-7, with 7 bases fitting TRBD1. The CDR3 has 14 amino acids. Germline V lookup: CDR1 MNHEY, CDR2 SVGAGI. J was trimmed by 2 bases and V by 6 bases; bases with no gene match: 7. CDR3 DNA: TGTGCCAGCAGCCGGCAGGGGGTTACCTACGAGCAGTACTTC. Residues: CASSRQGVTYEQYF.

V and J are TRBV6-5 and TRBJ1-2, with a weak D call TRBD1 (5 bases). Trimming removed 5 bases from V and 4 bases from J, with 11 bases in between. The CDR3 is made up of 13 amino acids. Germline lookup yields CDR1 MNHEY and CDR2 SVGAGI. This CDR3 is CASSRKGAYGYTF. The CDR3, as DNA: TGTGCCAGCAGTCGGAAAGGGGCCTATGGCTACACCTTC.

In nucleotides, the CDR3 is TGTGCCAGCAGTGTGATCCGGACAGGGGGCGCCAACTATGGCTACACCTTC. Amino acids: CASSVIRTGGANYGYTF. The rearrangement joins TRBV6-1 to TRBJ1-2, with TRBD1 matching over 11 bases. The V gene end was trimmed by 4 bases and the J gene end by 2 bases; junction bases not matched to a gene: 9. Germline assignment: CDR1 MNHNS and CDR2 SASEGT. CDR3 length equals 17 residues.

This chain joins TRBV6-5 and TRBJ1-4; tentatively, D is TRBD1 (5 bases). Germline-derived CDR1 and CDR2 are MNHEY and SVGAGI. The CDR3 loop spans 15 amino acids. V was clipped by 1 base and J by 7 bases, with 13 bases between them. For the CDR3, the DNA is TGTGCCAGCAGTTACTTAGGGGCAGCCATTGAAAAACTGTTTTTT. The encoded protein is CASSYLGAAIEKLFF.

The chain has TRBV19 and TRBJ2-3, with TRBD2 matching 8 bases. Germline-derived CDR1 and CDR2 are LNHDA and SQIVND (reference sequence). The CDR3 has 14 residues. The J segment lost 1 base and the V segment lost 10 bases, leaving 7 bases of the junction unmatched. DNA of the CDR3: TGTGCCACAAAAGCAGCGGGGGGCACAGATACGCAGTATTTT. It codes for CATKAAGGTDTQYF.

CDR3 region: CASSTGWTSGGLSTDTQYF. The CDR3 nucleotides read TGTGCCAGCAGCACCGGGTGGACTAGCGGGGGGTTGAGCACAGATACGCAGTATTTT. The chain employs TRBV5-5 and TRBJ2-3; TRBD2 matches 14 bases. CDR3 size: 19 residues. CDR1 SGHKS and CDR2 YYEKEE come from the germline V gene (reference sequence). J gave up 0 bases and V 4 bases, and 10 bases lay outside the gene matches.

V gene TRBV5-1 combines with J gene TRBJ2-1; possibly TRBD2 for D (6 bases). Trimming removed 7 bases from V and 2 bases from J, with 13 bases in between. The CDR3 consists of 14 residues. Germline V CDR1 and CDR2: SGHRS, YFSETQ. CDR3 coding DNA: TGCGCCAGCGGAGGGTCGGAGGCCTACAATGAGCAGTTCTTC. Its protein product is CASGGSEAYNEQFF. Based on the CDR3 plus reference TRBV5-1 and TRBJ2-1, the full variable domain is KAGVTQTPRYLIKTRGQQVTLSCSPISGHRSVSWYQQTPGQGLQFLFEYFSETQRNKGNFPGRFSGRQFSNSRSEMNVSTLELGDSALYLCASGGSEAYNEQFFGPGTRLTVL.

The chain has TRBV5-1 and TRBJ1-1, with 7 bases identical to TRBD1. CDR3 size: 15 residues. The germline V gene has CDR1 SGHRS and CDR2 YFSETQ. V was pared by 0 bases and J by 5 bases, with 7 bases of the junction left unmatched. In DNA form, the CDR3 reads TGCGCCAGCAGCTTGGGACAGGGAAGTGGGACTGAAGCTTTCTTT. It is translated as CASSLGQGSGTEAFF.

This chain uses TRBV2 with TRBJ2-3; tentatively, D is TRBD2 (5 bases). CDR1 and CDR2 (germline): SNHLY, FYNNEI. The V gene lost 8 bases and the J gene lost 8 bases, with 17 bases spanning the gap. The CDR3 has 13 residues. CDR3 coding DNA: TGTGCCAGCTGTCCCACCGGGGAAGGTACGCAGTATTTT. Its protein is CASCPTGEGTQYF.

The chain recombines TRBV25-1 with TRBJ1-1; the D is unclear. The germline gives CDR1 MGHDK, CDR2 SYGVNS. Trimming stripped 1 base from V and 0 bases from J, with 6 bases between. CDR3 length: 14 residues. The CDR3 sequence: CASSEWSVNTEAFF. CDR3 bases: TGTGCCAGCAGTGAATGGTCGGTGAACACTGAAGCTTTCTTT.

V gene TRBV7-9 combines with J gene TRBJ2-7, with 8 bases identical to TRBD2. The CDR3 runs 15 residues. CDR1 is SEHNR and CDR2 is FQNEAQ in the germline V gene (reference sequence). V shed 5 bases and J 2 bases; nucleotides not matched to a gene: 8. The CDR3 region is CASSLREVPTYEQYF. DNA of the CDR3: TGTGCCAGCAGCCTGCGGGAGGTCCCCACCTACGAGCAGTACTTC.

This clone was detected once. The chain uses TRBV18 and TRBJ1-1; D not certain. Between the trimmed V and J ends, which lost 0 bases and 5 bases, there was a span of 7 bases. This CDR3 is built from 13 residues. Germline CDR1 KGHSH, CDR2 LQKENI. The CDR3, as DNA: TGTGCCAGCTCACCACCAGGGAGGACTGAAGCTTTCTTT. It codes for CASSPPGRTEAFF.

The chain links TRBV7-8 to TRBJ1-6, with D possibly TRBD1 on 6 matching bases. The CDR3 is 14 residues long. Trimming shortened V by 2 bases and J by 5 bases, and 7 bases separated the two germline ends. Germline lookup yields CDR1 SGHVS and CDR2 FQNEAQ. The CDR3 loop is CASSLRTDNSPLHF. CDR3 in DNA: TGTGCCAGCAGCTTAAGGACAGATAATTCACCCCTCCACTTT.

The chain is built from TRBV6-1 and TRBJ1-2, with 11 positions matching TRBD1. V trimming: 6 bases; J trimming: 8 bases; junction bases outside the gene matches: 8. The germline CDR1 and CDR2 sequences are MNHNS and SASEGT. This CDR3 is 14 amino acids long. The CDR3 nucleotides are TGTGCCAGCAGCGAGGGACAGGGGGGACGAGGCTACACCTTC. This encodes CASSEGQGGRGYTF.